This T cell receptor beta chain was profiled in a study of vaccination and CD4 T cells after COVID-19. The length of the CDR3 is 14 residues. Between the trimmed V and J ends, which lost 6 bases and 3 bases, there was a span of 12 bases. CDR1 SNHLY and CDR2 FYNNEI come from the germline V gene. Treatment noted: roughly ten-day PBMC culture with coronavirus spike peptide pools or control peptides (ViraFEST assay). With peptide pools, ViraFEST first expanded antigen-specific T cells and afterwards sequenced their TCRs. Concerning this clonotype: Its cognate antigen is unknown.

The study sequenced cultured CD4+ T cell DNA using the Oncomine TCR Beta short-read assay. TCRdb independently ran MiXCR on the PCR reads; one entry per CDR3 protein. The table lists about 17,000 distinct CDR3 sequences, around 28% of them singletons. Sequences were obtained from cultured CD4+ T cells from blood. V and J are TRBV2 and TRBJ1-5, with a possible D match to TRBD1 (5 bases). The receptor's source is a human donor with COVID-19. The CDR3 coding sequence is TGTGCCAGCAGCAAAACAGGATCCAATCAGCCCCAGCATTTT. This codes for CASSKTGSNQPQHF.